Listed here is a single TCR beta chain. Those enrolled in Seattle joined during active infection and were followed longitudinally afterward. Methods used by the authors: Nucleated cell counts were estimated from reference gene primer amplification. The data were produced by immunoSEQ multiplex PCR, yet TCRdb's version contains in-frame clones alone and is incomplete. D and trimming were read from the DNA, whereas the V and J calls and clone size are those reported in that table. Of 250,000 or so clones listed, approximately 91% are singletons. This specimen comes from a study of blood T cell repertoires in COVID-19. Study as a whole: T cells, B-cell-depleted T cells, or PBMCs supplied cDNA or gDNA.

The length of the CDR3 is 14 residues. After removal of 6 bases from V and 4 bases from J, the junction contained 7 bases not matched to a gene. CDR1 is KGHSH, CDR2 LQKENI, per germline. The material sequenced was peripheral blood. The chain carries TRBV18 and TRBJ2-7; 9 bases are a match to TRBD1. The sequence was obtained from a man aged 25 to 45 with COVID-19, enrolled during active disease. The CDR3 bases are TGTGCCAGCTCGCCCGGACAGGGGTTGTACGAGCAGTACTTC. Translating gives CASSPGQGLYEQYF.